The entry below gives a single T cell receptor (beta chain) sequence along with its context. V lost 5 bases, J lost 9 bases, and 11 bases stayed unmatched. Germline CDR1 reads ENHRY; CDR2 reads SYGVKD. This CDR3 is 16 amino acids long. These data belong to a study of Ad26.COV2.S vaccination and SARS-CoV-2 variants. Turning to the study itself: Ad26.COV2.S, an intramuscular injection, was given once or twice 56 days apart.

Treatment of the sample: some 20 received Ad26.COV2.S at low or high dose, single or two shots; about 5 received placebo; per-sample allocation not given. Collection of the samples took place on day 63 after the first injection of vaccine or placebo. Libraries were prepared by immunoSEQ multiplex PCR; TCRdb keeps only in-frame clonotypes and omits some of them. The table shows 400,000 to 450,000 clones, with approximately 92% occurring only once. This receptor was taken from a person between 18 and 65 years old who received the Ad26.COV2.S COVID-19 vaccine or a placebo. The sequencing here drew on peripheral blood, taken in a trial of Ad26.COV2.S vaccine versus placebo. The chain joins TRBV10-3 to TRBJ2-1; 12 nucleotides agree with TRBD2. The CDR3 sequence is CAISPSGRAGGTEQFF. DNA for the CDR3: TGTGCCATCAGTCCTAGCGGGAGGGCCGGCGGTACTGAGCAGTTCTTC.